This TCR beta chain is drawn from a study of cytomegalovirus exposure and HLA in healthy donors. Overall study findings and caveats: Rarity characterized most TCR sequences, yet some public TCRs appeared in many donors. Common viral pathogens seemed to be connected with several of the most significant clusters, according to a later analysis.

Losses at the gene ends were 8 bases for V and 6 bases for J; bases not matched to a gene: 7. Germline V gene data show CDR1 as SQVTM and CDR2 as ANQGSEA. CDR3 length equals 12 residues. PCR primers comprised 60 Vbeta and 13 Jbeta primers. The protocol was immunoSEQ multiplex PCR, while the TCRdb copy is restricted to in-frame clones and leaves out a portion. The sample carries approximately 150,000 clones, about 80% recorded once. Whereas donors were nominally healthy upon sampling, unrecorded immune exposures were probable. This clone was detected only once. The antigen is not known. The source material was PBMCs. The receptor's source is a man aged 35-49 years in good health and CMV-seronegative. The chain links TRBV29-1 to TRBJ2-7; TRBD1 matches 10 bases. The CDR3 sequence: CSIRTGGREQYF. CDR3 coding DNA: TGCAGCATCAGGACAGGGGGTCGCGAGCAGTACTTC.